These 22 T cell receptor beta chains came from one sample sequenced in a study of blood T cell repertoires in COVID-19. Profiled with immunoSEQ multiplex PCR; TCRdb holds only in-frame clones, not every one. The data show some 120,000 clones, around 78% seen once. The specimen sequenced was peripheral blood. These receptors were obtained from a human donor in a cohort sampled during active COVID-19.

The CDR3 sequence: CASSLDRAGGQGANVLTF. The CDR3 nucleotides read TGTGCCAGCAGCTTAGACCGAGCGGGGGGGCAGGGGGCCAACGTCCTGACTTTC. The V and J genes are TRBV7-6 and TRBJ2-6; 10 bases fit TRBD2. The CDR3 has 18 residues. The germline CDR1 and CDR2 sequences are SGHVS and FNYEAQ. Trimming cost V 1 base and J 4 bases; bases outside gene matches: 7.

V gene TRBV28 combines with J gene TRBJ1-1; 7 bases align to TRBD1. J gave up 0 bases and V 6 bases, and 10 bases lay outside the gene matches. This CDR3 region has 16 residues. Germline V gene sequence: CDR1 MDHEN, CDR2 SYDVKM. CDR3 residues: CASRVPGQLMNTEAFF. In DNA, the CDR3 is TGTGCCAGCAGGGTACCGGGACAGCTCATGAACACTGAAGCTTTCTTT.

This chain links TRBV30 with TRBJ2-1; 14 nucleotides line up with TRBD2. V shed 4 bases, J shed 4 bases, and the junction held 6 bases outside the gene matches. The V gene's germline CDR1 is GTSNPN and CDR2 SVGIG (reference sequence). This CDR3 region has 16 residues. This CDR3 is CAWTRLAGGPYNEQFF. The CDR3, as DNA: TGTGCCTGGACTCGACTAGCGGGGGGGCCGTACAATGAGCAGTTCTTC.

CDR3 in amino acids: CASSARDRQETQYF. As DNA, the CDR3 is TGTGCCAGCAGCGCGCGGGACAGACAAGAGACCCAGTACTTC. V gene TRBV9 combines with J gene TRBJ2-5; TRBD1 is a possible D gene (7 bases). The CDR3 runs to 14 residues. Trimming took off 3 bases at V and 2 bases at J, with 11 bases between the two ends. Per germline, CDR1 SGDLS and CDR2 YYNGEE.

The chain carries TRBV9 and TRBJ2-3; 7 bases align to TRBD1. V trimming: 8 bases; J trimming: 3 bases; junction bases outside the gene matches: 9. From germline, CDR1 is SGDLS and CDR2 YYNGEE. The CDR3 totals 14 residues. CDR3 in amino acids: CASSNLQGTDTQYF. CDR3 nucleotides: TGTGCCAGTTCCAACCTACAGGGGACAGATACGCAGTATTTT.

The gene calls are TRBV6-1 and TRBJ2-7; 12 nucleotides align to TRBD1. The germline CDR1 and CDR2 sequences are MNHNS and SASEGT. This CDR3 comprises 16 residues. The junction had 9 bases not matched to a gene; V was cut back by 4 bases and J by 5 bases. The CDR3 DNA reads as TGTGCCAGCAGTGGACCCCGGGACAGGGGGCGAAACGAGCAGTACTTC. The encoded protein is CASSGPRDRGRNEQYF.

The CDR3 coding sequence is TGCGCCAGCAGCTTGTCGGGAACGGCTAACTATGGCTACACCTTC. Translating gives CASSLSGTANYGYTF. The chain combines TRBV5-1 with TRBJ1-2; D gene ambiguous. Trimming left V 1 base short and J 0 bases short, with 10 bases between. Per germline, CDR1 SGHRS and CDR2 YFSETQ. This CDR3 has 15 residues.

The chain employs TRBV9 and TRBJ1-1; TRBD1 matches 7 bases. The CDR3 is 17 amino acids. Trimming at V came to 6 bases and at J to 8 bases, leaving 22 bases not matched to a gene. CDR1 and CDR2 (germline): SGDLS, YYNGEE. CDR3 nucleotide sequence: TGTGCCAGCAACCGGCTGACGGAAGGGGGCCCCTCGCGGGAAGCTTTCTTT. Encoded protein: CASNRLTEGGPSREAFF.

The rearrangement uses TRBV7-8 and TRBJ2-1, with D possibly matching TRBD1 (6 bases). The CDR3 runs 16 residues. Germline V gives CDR1 SGHVS, CDR2 FQNEAQ. V gave up 4 bases and J gave up 2 bases, with 15 bases separating them. The CDR3 loop reads CASSWGRRAPYNEQFF. The CDR3 nucleotides read TGTGCCAGCAGCTGGGGGCGCAGGGCCCCCTACAATGAGCAGTTCTTC.

The gene calls are TRBV3-1 (or the pseudogene TRBV3-2) and TRBJ1-2; D unclear. Trimming left V 2 bases short and J 8 bases short, with 15 bases between. Germline CDR1 is LGHDT and CDR2 is YNNKEL (reference sequence). This CDR3 is 14 amino acids long. CDR3 residues: CASSQQYLLPGYTF. For the CDR3, the DNA is TGTGCCAGCAGCCAACAGTACCTCCTGCCCGGCTACACCTTC.

This sequence joins TRBV5-1 and TRBJ1-3; a weak D match, TRBD1 (5 bases). The CDR3 is 16 amino acids. Germline values: CDR1 SGHRS, CDR2 YFSETQ. With 0 bases removed from V and 4 bases from J, the gap between germline ends came to 14 bases. CDR3 DNA: TGCGCCAGCAGCTTGGCAGGGACGGGAGTCGGAAACACCATATATTTT. The encoded protein is CASSLAGTGVGNTIYF.

This clone was counted a few times. The rearrangement links TRBV7-2 to TRBJ1-1; 8 bases agree with TRBD1. Trimming removed 3 bases from V and 7 bases from J; junction bases left unmatched: 7. Germline V gene lookup returns CDR1 SGHTA and CDR2 FQGNSA. This CDR3 has 14 amino acids. The CDR3 DNA reads as TGTGCCAGCAGCTTCGACAGGGGTCGAGGTGAAGCTTTCTTT. Translated: CASSFDRGRGEAFF. Based on the CDR3 plus reference TRBV7-2 and TRBJ1-1, the full variable domain is GAGVSQSPSNKVTEKGKDVELRCDPISGHTALYWYRQSLGQGLEFLIYFQGNSAPDKSGLPSDRFSAERTGGSVSTLTIQRTQQEDSAVYLCASSFDRGRGEAFFGQGTRLTVV.

CDR3 nucleotide sequence: TGTGCCATCAGGGGCCACGGACAGGAAGGCTACACCTTC. Translating gives CAIRGHGQEGYTF. This chain connects TRBV10-3 to TRBJ1-2; 7 bases agree with TRBD1. V lost 6 bases and J lost 8; bases outside the gene matches: 9. Germline V CDR1 and CDR2: ENHRY, SYGVKD. This CDR3 region has 13 residues.

The J gene is TRBJ1-2, the V gene TRBV11-2, with a possible D match to TRBD1 (5 bases). V gave up 0 bases and J gave up 7 bases, with 21 bases separating them. Germline V gene data show CDR1 as SGHAT and CDR2 as FQNNGV. The CDR3 has 17 residues. CDR3 bases: TGTGCCAGCAGCTTAGATGTGGACCGGGGGGTGGCGAGTGGCTACACCTTC. Translating gives CASSLDVDRGVASGYTF.

Here the CDR3 reads CASSAYRENTEAFF. The DNA of the CDR3 is TGTGCCAGCAGCGCCTACAGGGAGAACACTGAAGCTTTCTTT. This chain connects TRBV3-1 (or the pseudogene TRBV3-2) to TRBJ1-1; weak D call: TRBD1 (6 bases). V was cut by 5 bases and J by 1 base, with 11 bases left in between. CDR3 size: 14 residues. Per the germline V gene, CDR1 is LGHDT and CDR2 is YNNKEL (reference sequence).

CDR3 residues: CASSPHTSGNEQFF. CDR3 bases: TGCGCCAGCAGCCCGCATACTAGTGGAAATGAGCAGTTCTTC. This sequence joins TRBV4-1 and TRBJ2-1, with D perhaps TRBD2 (5 bases). There are 14 residues in the CDR3. V shed 4 bases and J shed 7 bases, with 14 bases lying between them. CDR1 and CDR2 (germline): MGHRA, YSYEKL.

This rearrangement joins TRBV29-1 to TRBJ1-3; 10 positions agree with TRBD1. V shed 7 bases, J shed 4 bases, and the junction held 4 bases outside the gene matches. This CDR3 region has 13 residues. Germline V gene lookup returns CDR1 SQVTM and CDR2 ANQGSEA. The CDR3 DNA follows: TGCAGCGCCGGGACAGGGGTAGGAAACACCATATATTTT. Translated: CSAGTGVGNTIYF.

This clone was counted once. This chain connects TRBV6-6 to TRBJ1-1; the D is unclear. CDR3 length equals 13 residues. The V end was cut by 0 bases, the J end by 1 base, with 3 bases between. Looked up from germline, CDR1 is MNHNY and CDR2 is SVGAGI (reference sequence). For the CDR3, the DNA is TGTGCCAGCAGTTACTCACAGAACACTGAAGCTTTCTTT. Translated: CASSYSQNTEAFF.

The rearrangement uses TRBV6-5 and TRBJ1-1; D might be TRBD1 (6 bases). The CDR3 is 15 residues long. The germline V gene has CDR1 MNHEY and CDR2 SVGAGI. V was shortened by 6 bases and J by 1 base, with 15 bases between the two germline ends. CDR3 sequence (DNA): TGTGCCAGCAGCCTAACTACAGGGCAGAACACTGAAGCTTTCTTT. This sequence encodes CASSLTTGQNTEAFF.

The chain employs TRBV7-8 and TRBJ1-2, with D possibly matching TRBD1 (6 bases). This CDR3 spans 17 amino acids. V dropped 1 base and J dropped 0 bases, with 15 bases sitting between them. Germline V lookup: CDR1 SGHVS, CDR2 FQNEAQ. In nucleotides, the CDR3 is TGTGCCAGCAGCTTAGTAATACGGGACACAGCTAACTATGGCTACACCTTC. Protein: CASSLVIRDTANYGYTF.

This rearrangement joins TRBV6-6 to TRBJ2-6; possibly TRBD1 for D (6 bases). CDR1 is MNHNY, CDR2 SVGAGI, per germline (reference sequence). Trimming removed 5 bases from V and 0 bases from J, with 14 bases in between. The CDR3 runs to 17 residues. Written as DNA, the CDR3 is TGTGCCAGCAGTCACAGGGCTTATATCTCTGGGGCCAACGTCCTGACTTTC. Its translation: CASSHRAYISGANVLTF.

The chain carries TRBV5-8 and TRBJ1-1; TRBD1 might be the D (6 bases). Germline-derived CDR1 and CDR2 are SGHTS and YDEGEE. V lost 3 bases, J lost 6 bases, and 15 bases lay in between. This CDR3 is 14 amino acids long. Written as DNA, the CDR3 is TGTGCCAGCAGCTCTATAATCAGGGGATCTGAAGCTTTCTTT. Translation gives CASSSIIRGSEAFF.